Listed below are T cell receptor beta chains from one sample, sequenced in a study of memory CD4+ T cells and cytomegalovirus serostatus. Profiling relied on immunoSEQ multiplex PCR, and the TCRdb table lists in-frame clones only, not all of them. The table lists about 27,000 clones, roughly 76% of them singletons, with 0.85% to 1.2% in the top ten. The sample comprised memory CD4+ T cells from blood. The source is an adult in good health and CMV-seronegative. Each CDR3 is given with its conserved first and last residue. D genes are given only for firm matches. The listing skips clone size in some rows; elsewhere it reads once, few, many or a size class.

j_call: TRBJ2-1; d_call: -; v_call: TRBV5-1; clone_size: -; cdr3_nt: TGCGCCAGCAGCCGGGACCAGAGCTCCTACAATGAGCAGTTCTTC; cdr3_aa: CASSRDQSSYNEQFF
j_call: TRBJ2-7; d_call: TRBD1; v_call: TRBV29-1; clone_size: -; cdr3_nt: TGCAGCGTTGAAGATAGGGACAGGATCTACGAGCAGTACTTC; cdr3_aa: CSVEDRDRIYEQYF
j_call: TRBJ2-2; d_call: -; v_call: TRBV9; clone_size: -; cdr3_nt: TGTGCCAGCAGCGTAGTTCCCGCCTCTAGGATATACACCGGGGAGCTGTTTTTT; cdr3_aa: CASSVVPASRIYTGELFF
j_call: TRBJ2-2; d_call: TRBD2; v_call: TRBV18; clone_size: -; cdr3_nt: TGTGCCAGCTCACATGGGACTAGCGGGTTCAACACCGGGGAGCTGTTTTTT; cdr3_aa: CASSHGTSGFNTGELFF
j_call: TRBJ2-4; d_call: -; v_call: TRBV14; clone_size: -; cdr3_nt: TGTGCCAGCAGCCAAGATCCGCAGGGGACACTAGCCAAAAACATTCAGTACTTC; cdr3_aa: CASSQDPQGTLAKNIQYF
j_call: TRBJ1-2; d_call: TRBD1; v_call: TRBV2; clone_size: -; cdr3_nt: TGTGCCAGCAGTAGAACAGGGGTGGCCCTTGGCTACACCTTC; cdr3_aa: CASSRTGVALGYTF
j_call: TRBJ1-1; d_call: TRBD1; v_call: TRBV28; clone_size: -; cdr3_nt: TGTGCCAGCAGTGGTCCCGGGACAGGGTTGAAGGCTGAAGCTTTCTTT; cdr3_aa: CASSGPGTGLKAEAFF
j_call: TRBJ2-7; d_call: TRBD1; v_call: TRBV2; clone_size: -; cdr3_nt: TGTGCCAGCAGGGGACAGGGTAGGTCCTACGAGCAGTACTTC; cdr3_aa: CASRGQGRSYEQYF
j_call: TRBJ1-1; d_call: -; v_call: TRBV7-9; clone_size: few; cdr3_nt: TGTGCCAGCAGCGATTTGACCTTGAACACTGAAGCTTTCTTT; cdr3_aa: CASSDLTLNTEAFF
j_call: TRBJ1-1; d_call: -; v_call: TRBV7-9; clone_size: few; cdr3_nt: TGTGCCAGCAGGATGGACGGGAGTGGGACTGAAGCTTTCTTT; cdr3_aa: CASRMDGSGTEAFF
j_call: TRBJ1-1; d_call: -; v_call: TRBV30; clone_size: few; cdr3_nt: TGTGCCTGGAGGGGACCCTCGAACACTGAAGCTTTCTTT; cdr3_aa: CAWRGPSNTEAFF
j_call: TRBJ2-2; d_call: -; v_call: TRBV6-5; clone_size: -; cdr3_nt: TGTGCCAGCAGTTACTCACGGCGAACGAACACCGGGGAGCTGTTTTTT; cdr3_aa: CASSYSRRTNTGELFF
j_call: TRBJ1-1; d_call: -; v_call: TRBV6-5; clone_size: few; cdr3_nt: TGTGCCAGCAGTGAACAGAGATCTACTGAAGCTTTCTTT; cdr3_aa: CASSEQRSTEAFF
j_call: TRBJ1-6; d_call: TRBD1; v_call: TRBV10-2; clone_size: -; cdr3_nt: TGCGCCAGCAGCGGGACAGGGGCTCTTAATTCACCCCTCCACTTT; cdr3_aa: CASSGTGALNSPLHF
j_call: TRBJ2-7; d_call: -; v_call: TRBV29-1; clone_size: few; cdr3_nt: TGCAGCGTTGACGGCGGGGAATTCGAGCAGTACTTC; cdr3_aa: CSVDGGEFEQYF
j_call: TRBJ2-5; d_call: -; v_call: TRBV7-2; clone_size: -; cdr3_nt: TGTGCCAGCAGCGCCGGGACCCCTCAAGAGACCCAGTACTTC; cdr3_aa: CASSAGTPQETQYF
j_call: TRBJ2-3; d_call: TRBD2; v_call: TRBV11-1; clone_size: -; cdr3_nt: TGTGCCAGCAGCCCAACTAGCGGGGGGGCGGCTACGCAGTATTTT; cdr3_aa: CASSPTSGGAATQYF
j_call: TRBJ2-1; d_call: TRBD2; v_call: TRBV5-1; clone_size: -; cdr3_nt: TGCGCCAGCAGCTTGGAGGGTAGCGGGGGGTTCTACAATGAGCAGTTCTTC; cdr3_aa: CASSLEGSGGFYNEQFF
j_call: TRBJ2-5; d_call: -; v_call: TRBV11-2; clone_size: -; cdr3_nt: TGTGCCAGCAGCTTAGAAGGGGCGGGGTATGGGACCCAGTACTTC; cdr3_aa: CASSLEGAGYGTQYF
j_call: TRBJ1-2; d_call: -; v_call: TRBV5-1; clone_size: -; cdr3_nt: TGCGCCAGCAGCCCGCAACCAGATACGAACTATGGCTACACCTTC; cdr3_aa: CASSPQPDTNYGYTF
j_call: TRBJ1-1; d_call: -; v_call: TRBV6-6; clone_size: few; cdr3_nt: TGTGCCAGCGCTCAGGGGAACACTGAAGCTTTCTTT; cdr3_aa: CASAQGNTEAFF
j_call: TRBJ2-1; d_call: -; v_call: TRBV29-1; clone_size: -; cdr3_nt: TGCAGCGTCCGACAGGCTACAGGGGGGGGGAGTGAGCAGTTCTTC; cdr3_aa: CSVRQATGGGSEQFF
j_call: TRBJ2-7; d_call: -; v_call: TRBV28; clone_size: -; cdr3_nt: TGTGCCAGCAACGAGGGCATTTCCTACGAGCAGTACTTC; cdr3_aa: CASNEGISYEQYF